The rows below give T cell receptor beta chains drawn from one sample of a study of cytomegalovirus exposure and HLA in healthy donors. Measured with immunoSEQ multiplex PCR; TCRdb has only the in-frame clones, and not every one. This table has roughly 90,000 clones, 70% to 85% appearing once. Sequenced material: PBMCs. The receptors derive from a man younger than 40 in good health and CMV-seropositive. Each CDR3 is given with its conserved first and last residue. A D gene is named only where the DNA matches it firmly. Some rows have no size entry. The others give once, few or many, or a class for an expanded clone.

CDR3 protein	CDR3 DNA	V gene	J gene	clone size	D gene
CASSFTGSSGETQYF	TGTGCCAGCAGCTTTACCGGGAGTTCCGGAGAGACCCAGTACTTC	TRBV7-2	TRBJ2-5	.	.
CASSGSFGQEVAGELFF	TGTGCCAGCAGCGGCTCCTTCGGCCAGGAGGTCGCCGGGGAGCTGTTTTTT	TRBV9	TRBJ2-2	.	.
CASSQPLGPGTEAFF	TGTGCCAGCAGCCAGCCCCTCGGTCCGGGGACTGAAGCTTTCTTT	TRBV4-2	TRBJ1-1	.	.
CASSPGQGAGSYEQYF	TGCGCCAGCAGCCCCGGACAGGGGGCCGGCTCCTACGAGCAGTACTTC	TRBV4-3	TRBJ2-7	few	TRBD1
CASSPPGQGNTGELFF	TGTGCCAGCAGCCCTCCGGGACAGGGGAACACCGGGGAGCTGTTTTTT	TRBV7-6	TRBJ2-2	.	TRBD1
CASSRTSGGNQPQHF	TGCGCCAGCAGCCGGACCTCAGGGGGCAATCAGCCCCAGCATTTT	TRBV4-1	TRBJ1-5	.	.
CASSYSRGSYEQYF	TGTGCCAGCAGTTACTCAAGGGGCTCCTACGAGCAGTACTTC	TRBV6-5	TRBJ2-7	.	.
CASSQDRGNTGELFF	TGCGCCAGCAGCCAAGATAGAGGGAACACCGGGGAGCTGTTTTTT	TRBV4-3	TRBJ2-2	.	.
CAISATGEAEPQHF	TGTGCCATCAGTGCGACAGGGGAGGCCGAACCCCAGCATTTT	TRBV10-3	TRBJ1-5	.	TRBD1
CASGYRDSYEQYF	TGTGCCAGCGGGTACAGGGACTCCTACGAGCAGTACTTC	TRBV27	TRBJ2-7	few	.
CASSADRDLYGYTF	TGTGCCAGCTCCGCGGACAGGGACCTCTATGGCTACACCTTC	TRBV18	TRBJ1-2	.	TRBD1
CAWSETGAENNEQFF	TGTGCCTGGAGTGAGACGGGAGCGGAGAACAATGAGCAGTTCTTC	TRBV30	TRBJ2-1	once	.
CASSAGTSEVADTQYF	TGTGCCAGCAGCGCTGGGACTTCTGAAGTGGCAGATACGCAGTATTTT	TRBV9	TRBJ2-3	.	.
CAWSRGGMNTEAFF	TGTGCCTGGAGTCGGGGGGGGATGAACACTGAAGCTTTCTTT	TRBV30	TRBJ1-1	.	.
CASSQDPGQSSYEQYF	TGTGCCAGCAGCCAAGATCCGGGACAGAGCTCCTACGAGCAGTACTTC	TRBV4-2	TRBJ2-7	.	TRBD1
CASSLGGLVRGQWSFF	TGTGCCAGCAGCTTGGGGGGGTTGGTGAGGGGGCAGTGGTCTTTCTTT	TRBV5-5	TRBJ1-1	.	TRBD1
CASSLAGGQGSGNTIYF	TGCGCCAGCAGCTTGGCCGGGGGACAGGGCTCTGGAAACACCATATATTTT	TRBV5-1	TRBJ1-3	.	TRBD1
CASSLGSGNTIYF	TGTGCCAGTAGTCTCGGCTCTGGAAACACCATATATTTT	TRBV19	TRBJ1-3	few	.
CAWSGTSGIIYYNEQFF	TGTGCCTGGAGCGGGACTAGCGGGATAATTTACTACAATGAGCAGTTCTTC	TRBV30	TRBJ2-1	.	TRBD2
CSVGWEPEAFF	TGCAGCGTCGGGTGGGAGCCTGAAGCTTTCTTT	TRBV29-1	TRBJ1-1	.	.
CASSYYWGGTEAFF	TGTGCCAGCAGTTACTACTGGGGAGGGACTGAAGCTTTCTTT	TRBV6-6	TRBJ1-1	once	.
CASSPGGQRNRNEQFF	TGTGCCAGCAGTCCCGGAGGACAGCGAAACAGGAATGAGCAGTTCTTC	TRBV28	TRBJ2-1	.	.
CASSLGGQGNGYTF	TGTGCCAGCAGCTTAGGAGGACAGGGCAATGGCTACACCTTC	TRBV7-9	TRBJ1-2	few	TRBD1
CATSTPDSLPNEQFF	TGTGCCACCAGCACCCCGGACAGCCTGCCGAATGAGCAGTTCTTC	TRBV15	TRBJ2-1	few	.